Shown below are 20 T cell receptor beta chains from a single sample sequenced in a study of T-cell memory formation after mild COVID-19. TCRdb reprocessed the 5' RACE reads with MiXCR, giving one entry per CDR3 protein. The sample consists of about 140,000 distinct CDR3 sequences, 11% to 15% of them appearing once. The source material was PBMCs or a T cell subset sorted from them (not recorded which). The receptors were sampled from an adult woman who had mild COVID-19 (a few samples of this study predate the infection). Cell type and time point are not known.

In this sample, this clonotype turned up a few times. V and J are TRBV9 and TRBJ1-5; D remains unclear. V lost 2 bases to trimming and J lost 1 base, with 10 bases between them. Germline V CDR1 and CDR2: SGDLS, YYNGEE. The CDR3 totals 15 residues. CDR3 region: CASSVGGSSNQPQHF. The CDR3 coding sequence is TGTGCCAGCAGCGTTGGAGGGTCGAGCAATCAGCCCCAGCATTTT.

This clonotype showed up just a few times. This chain joins TRBV29-1 and TRBJ2-2; unclear D gene. V was shortened by 7 bases and J by 0 bases, with 9 bases between the two germline ends. The CDR3 sequence is 13 residues long. Germline CDR1 and CDR2: SQVTM and ANQGSEA. The CDR3 loop is CSALKPNTGELFF. CDR3 DNA sequence: TGCAGCGCCCTGAAACCGAACACCGGGGAGCTGTTTTTT.

The chain links TRBV2 to TRBJ2-3; no firm D call. Germline V CDR1 and CDR2: SNHLY, FYNNEI. V was shortened by 3 bases and J by 0 bases, with 13 bases between the two germline ends. CDR3 size: 16 residues. The CDR3 region is CASSDPRTYSTDTQYF. CDR3 bases: TGTGCCAGCAGTGACCCCCGGACGTATAGCACAGATACGCAGTATTTT.

There are a few counts of this clonotype. The gene calls are TRBV3-1 and TRBJ2-3, with D possibly being TRBD1 (5 bases). V shed 1 base and J shed 2 bases, with 10 bases lying between them. The CDR3 is 15 residues long. The germline gives CDR1 LGHDT, CDR2 YNNKEL (reference sequence). CDR3 sequence: CASSQGWGPTDTQYF. The CDR3 DNA reads TGTGCCAGCAGCCAAGGTTGGGGCCCCACAGATACGCAGTATTTT.

This clonotype was recorded a few times. J is TRBJ1-4 and V is TRBV7-8; a possible D gene is TRBD1 (5 bases). This CDR3 has 14 amino acids. Per germline, CDR1 SGHVS and CDR2 FQNEAQ. V lost 1 base, J lost 6 bases, and 9 bases lay in between. In nucleotides, the CDR3 is TGTGCCAGCAGCTTAGAGGGACGTCATGAAAAACTGTTTTTT. It is translated as CASSLEGRHEKLFF.

The gene calls are TRBV7-8 and TRBJ2-3; 16 nucleotides match TRBD2. V shed 4 bases, J shed 2 bases, and the junction held 12 bases outside the gene matches. Germline V CDR1 and CDR2: SGHVS, FQNEAQ. This CDR3 comprises 20 residues. DNA of the CDR3: TGTGCCAGCAGCTCAACACCGGGACTAGCGGGGGGGCAAGACACAGATACGCAGTATTTT. This encodes CASSSTPGLAGGQDTDTQYF.

There are a few counts of this clonotype. The V call is TRBV5-5, the J call TRBJ2-2; TRBD1 aligns across 8 bases. CDR1 and CDR2 (germline): SGHKS, YYEKEE (reference sequence). With V trimmed by 3 bases and J by 6 bases, 7 bases remained unmatched. CDR3 size: 15 residues. CDR3 sequence: CASSWTGWDPGELFF. The CDR3 nucleotides read TGTGCCAGCAGCTGGACAGGGTGGGATCCCGGGGAGCTGTTTTTT.

This clonotype was counted only a few times. The junction differs from germline at one of its ends, possibly a read error. The chain combines TRBV29-1 with TRBJ2-2; D is uncertain. The CDR3 has 11 residues. Germline loops: CDR1 SQVTM, CDR2 ANQGSEA. The CDR3 DNA reads as TGCAGCGTAGAAGACACCGGGGAGCTGTTTTTT. This sequence encodes CSVEDTGELFF.

V is TRBV3-1 and J is TRBJ2-1; 7 bases map to TRBD2. The trim removed 1 base at V and 4 bases at J, leaving 7 bases unmatched. This CDR3 region has 16 residues. The germline V gene has CDR1 LGHDT and CDR2 YNNKEL (reference sequence). The CDR3 is CASSQVGGGDYNEQFF. CDR3 sequence (DNA): TGTGCCAGCAGCCAAGTAGGCGGGGGAGATTACAATGAGCAGTTCTTC.

This clonotype showed up just a few times. The chain recombines TRBV24-1 with TRBJ2-5, with 9 bases aligning to TRBD2. This CDR3 contains 17 residues. Germline values: CDR1 KGHDR, CDR2 SFDVKD. Losses at the gene ends were 3 bases for V and 9 bases for J; bases not matched to a gene: 16. This chain's CDR3 is CATSDPLAGFNAGAQYF. CDR3 coding DNA: TGTGCCACCAGTGATCCTCTAGCGGGGTTCAATGCGGGGGCCCAGTACTTC.

V gene TRBV20-1 combines with J gene TRBJ2-3, with D possibly TRBD2 on 5 matching bases. This CDR3 has 17 amino acids. The germline CDR1 and CDR2 sequences are DFQATT and SNEGSKA (reference sequence). V was shortened by 3 bases and J by 2 bases, with 21 bases between the two germline ends. DNA for the CDR3: TGCAGTGCTAGTAACGAAGGACTCGTCTACCCCACAGATACGCAGTATTTT. Residues: CSASNEGLVYPTDTQYF.

The chain uses TRBV15 and TRBJ2-7; tentative D call: TRBD1 (6 bases). This CDR3 comprises 14 residues. Trimming cost V 5 bases and J 0 bases, with 11 bases left between them. Germline lookup yields CDR1 LNHNV and CDR2 YYDKDF (reference sequence). The CDR3 nucleotides are TGTGCCACCAGCGTTTCGACAGGCTCCTACGAGCAGTACTTC. Translated: CATSVSTGSYEQYF.

This rearrangement joins TRBV9 to TRBJ2-3, with 7 bases matching TRBD2. CDR1 is SGDLS, CDR2 YYNGEE, per germline. Trimming took 8 bases from V and 7 from J; bases not matched to a gene: 7. The CDR3 extends over 12 amino acids. CDR3 protein: CASGGDENTQYF. The CDR3, as DNA: TGTGCCAGTGGGGGGGACGAGAATACGCAGTATTTT. The entire variable domain, with the rest obtained from reference TRBV9 and TRBJ2-3, is as follows: DSGVTQTPKHLITATGQRVTLRCSPRSGDLSVYWYQQSLDQGLQFLIQYYNGEERAKGNILERFSAQQFPDLHSELNLSSLELGDSALYFCASGGDENTQYFGPGTRLTVL.

In its sample, this clonotype was seen many times. V is TRBV7-8 and J is TRBJ1-1; D is ambiguous. The V gene lost 5 bases and the J gene lost 0 bases, with 7 bases spanning the gap. Germline CDR1 reads SGHVS; CDR2 reads FQNEAQ. This CDR3 has 13 residues. CDR3 sequence (DNA): TGTGCCAGCAGCCGCCTCATGAACACTGAAGCTTTCTTT. This translates into CASSRLMNTEAFF. The full variable domain, completed using reference TRBV7-8 and TRBJ1-1, is GAGVSQSPRYKVAKRGQDVALRCDPISGHVSLFWYQQALGQGPEFLTYFQNEAQLDKSGLPSDRFFAERPEGSVSTLKIQRTQQEDSAVYLCASSRLMNTEAFFGQGTRLTVV.

In its sample, this clonotype was seen many times. The rearrangement uses TRBV29-1 and TRBJ2-7; D is unclear. The germline gives CDR1 SQVTM, CDR2 ANQGSEA. The CDR3 spans 15 residues. V lost 0 bases, J lost 0 bases, and 12 bases lay in between. As DNA, the CDR3 is TGCAGCGTTGAAGATTCCGCCGGCAGCTCCTACGAGCAGTACTTC. It yields the protein CSVEDSAGSSYEQYF.

This clonotype was detected once. J is TRBJ1-4 and V is TRBV2; D unclear. V was trimmed by 7 bases and J by 4 bases, leaving 13 bases between them. The CDR3 consists of 14 residues. Germline CDR1 and CDR2: SNHLY and FYNNEI. The CDR3 coding sequence is TGTGCCAGCAAAAACGGGGTTTTTAATGAAAAACTGTTTTTT. Translating gives CASKNGVFNEKLFF.

This clonotype was picked up many times. The chain is built from TRBV7-6 and TRBJ2-1; TRBD1 aligns across 9 bases. The V and J ends lost 5 bases and 8 bases, in that order; junction bases with no gene match: 19. There are 18 residues in the CDR3. CDR1 and CDR2 (germline): SGHVS, FNYEAQ. The CDR3 DNA is TGTGCCAGCAGCCCGTATGGGCGCCACAGGGGGCGCATCTATGAGCAGTTCTTC. Translation: CASSPYGRHRGRIYEQFF.

This clonotype was recorded at least ten times. This chain uses TRBV7-9 with TRBJ2-1; TRBD1 aligns across 9 bases. This CDR3 has 15 residues. The V gene end was trimmed by 6 bases and the J gene end by 7 bases; junction bases not matched to a gene: 10. Per the germline V gene, CDR1 is SEHNR and CDR2 is FQNEAQ (reference sequence). CDR3 protein: CASRSPGQGANEQFF. The DNA for the CDR3 is TGTGCCAGCAGATCTCCGGGACAGGGAGCGAATGAGCAGTTCTTC. The complete variable domain, with remaining parts taken from reference TRBV7-9 and TRBJ2-1, reads DTGVSQNPRHKITKRGQNVTFRCDPISEHNRLYWYRQTLGQGPEFLTYFQNEAQLEKSRLLSDRFSAERPKGSFSTLEIQRTEQGDSAMYLCASRSPGQGANEQFFGPGTRLTVL.

This clonotype is medium-sized (0.01 to 0.1%). This rearrangement joins TRBV30 to TRBJ1-4; no clear D. There are 16 residues in the CDR3. V gave up 0 bases and J gave up 8 bases, with 19 bases separating them. Per the germline V gene, CDR1 is GTSNPN and CDR2 is SVGIG (reference sequence). CDR3 coding DNA: TGTGCCTGGAGTGTACCCATGGATCTTTCGGGCGAAAAACTGTTTTTT. This sequence encodes CAWSVPMDLSGEKLFF.

Only a few counts were recorded for this clonotype. J is TRBJ2-3 and V is TRBV12-3 or TRBV12-4; a weak D match, TRBD2 (6 bases). The CDR3 runs to 15 residues. V shed 7 bases and J shed 5 bases, with 19 bases lying between them. The CDR3 sequence: CASTSSIHGGDTQYF. The DNA for the CDR3 is TGTGCCAGCACATCTAGCATCCACGGGGGAGATACGCAGTATTTT.